This T cell receptor beta chain comes out of a study of shared clonotypes between healthy human individuals. For this clone: The sample contains more than one DNA sequence encoding this CDR3.

This CDR3 spans 11 amino acids. V was cut by 4 bases and J by 1 base, with 2 bases left in between. Germline lookup yields CDR1 SGHRS and CDR2 YFSETQ. Sequencing was performed with immunoSEQ multiplex PCR; in TCRdb, only in-frame clones are kept and a portion is missing. The sample has about 1.5 million clones, nearly 99% seen once. This TCR was recovered from a young man in good health. Input material: naive CD4+ T cells sorted from blood. The subset here: CD45RA+ positively selected. The chain is built from TRBV5-1 and TRBJ2-5; D ambiguous. The CDR3 nucleotides are TGCGCCAGCAGCGTCCAAGAGACCCAGTACTTC. Amino acids: CASSVQETQYF.